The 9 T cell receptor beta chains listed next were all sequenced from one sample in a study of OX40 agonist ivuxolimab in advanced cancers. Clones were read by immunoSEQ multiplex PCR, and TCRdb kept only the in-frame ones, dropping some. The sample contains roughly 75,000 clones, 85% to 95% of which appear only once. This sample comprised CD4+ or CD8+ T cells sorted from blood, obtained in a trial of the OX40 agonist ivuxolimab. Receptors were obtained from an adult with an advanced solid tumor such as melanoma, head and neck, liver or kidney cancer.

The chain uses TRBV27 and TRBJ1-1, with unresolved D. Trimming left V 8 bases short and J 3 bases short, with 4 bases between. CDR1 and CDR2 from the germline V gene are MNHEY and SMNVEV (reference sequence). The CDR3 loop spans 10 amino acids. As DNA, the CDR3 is TGTGCCAGCGGGCACACTGAAGCTTTCTTT. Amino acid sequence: CASGHTEAFF.

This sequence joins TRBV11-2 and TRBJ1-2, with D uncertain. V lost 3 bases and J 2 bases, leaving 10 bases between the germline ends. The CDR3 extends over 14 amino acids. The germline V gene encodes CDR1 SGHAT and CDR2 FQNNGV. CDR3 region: CASSLSDKNYGYTF. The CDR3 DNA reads TGTGCCAGCAGCTTGAGTGACAAGAACTATGGCTACACCTTC.

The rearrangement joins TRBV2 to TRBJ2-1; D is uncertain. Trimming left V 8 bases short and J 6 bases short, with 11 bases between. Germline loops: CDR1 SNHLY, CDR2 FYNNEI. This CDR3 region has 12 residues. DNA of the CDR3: TGTGCCAGCGGTTGGCTATCCAATGAGCAGTTCTTC. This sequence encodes CASGWLSNEQFF.

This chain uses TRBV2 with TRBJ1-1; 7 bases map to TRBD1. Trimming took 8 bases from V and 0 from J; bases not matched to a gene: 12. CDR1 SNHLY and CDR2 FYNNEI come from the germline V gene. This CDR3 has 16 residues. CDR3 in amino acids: CASEREQGRMNTEAFF. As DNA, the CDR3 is TGTGCCAGCGAGAGAGAACAGGGGAGGATGAACACTGAAGCTTTCTTT.

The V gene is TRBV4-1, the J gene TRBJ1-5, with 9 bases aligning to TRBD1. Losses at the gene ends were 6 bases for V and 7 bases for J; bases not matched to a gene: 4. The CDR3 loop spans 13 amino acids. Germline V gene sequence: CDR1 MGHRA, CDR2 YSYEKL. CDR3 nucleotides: TGCGCCAGCAGTTCGACAGGGGGGCAGCCCCAGCATTTT. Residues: CASSSTGGQPQHF.

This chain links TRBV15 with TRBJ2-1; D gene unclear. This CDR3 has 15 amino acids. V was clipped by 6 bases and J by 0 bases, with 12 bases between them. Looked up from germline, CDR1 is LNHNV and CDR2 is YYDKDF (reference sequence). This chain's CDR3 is CATSIYRSSYNEQFF. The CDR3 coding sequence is TGTGCCACCAGTATATACCGGAGCTCCTACAATGAGCAGTTCTTC.

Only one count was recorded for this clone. CDR3 DNA sequence: TGTGCCAGCAGATATAAGACTCCTGGCTACACCTTC. As protein: CASRYKTPGYTF. This chain joins TRBV7-2 and TRBJ1-2, with D uncertain. V dropped 6 bases and J dropped 7 bases, with 12 bases sitting between them. The CDR3 contains 12 residues. Germline lookup yields CDR1 SGHTA and CDR2 FQGNSA.

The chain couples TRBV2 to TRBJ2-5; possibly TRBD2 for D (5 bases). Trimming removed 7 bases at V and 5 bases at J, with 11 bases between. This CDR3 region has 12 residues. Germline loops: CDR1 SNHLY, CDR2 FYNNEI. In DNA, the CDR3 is TGTGCCAGCATCGACTACGGGGAGACCCAGTACTTC. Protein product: CASIDYGETQYF.

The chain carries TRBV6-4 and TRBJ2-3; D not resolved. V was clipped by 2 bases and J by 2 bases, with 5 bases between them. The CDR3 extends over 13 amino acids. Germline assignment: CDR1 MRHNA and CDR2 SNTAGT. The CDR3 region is CASSDPSTDTQYF. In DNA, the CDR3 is TGTGCCAGCAGTGACCCTTCCACAGATACGCAGTATTTT.